This passage covers 22 T cell receptor beta chains from one sample sequenced in a study of shared clonotypes between healthy human individuals. Profiling relied on immunoSEQ multiplex PCR, and the TCRdb table lists in-frame clones only, not all of them. The sample includes around 1.6 million clones, nearly 99% seen only once; the top ten take 0.4% to 0.45%. The sequenced sample consisted of naive CD4+ T cells sorted from blood. Sample subset: CD45RA+ positively selected. All receptors derive from a young man in good health.

For this clone: Within the sample, other DNA sequences also encode this same CDR3. The chain uses TRBV4-3 and TRBJ2-7; D is uncertain. Germline V gives CDR1 LGHNA, CDR2 YSLEER. The ends were cut back, 1 base at V and 0 bases at J, with 7 bases in the middle. The CDR3 spans 14 residues. This chain's CDR3 is CASSQARDSYEQYF. CDR3 nucleotide sequence: TGCGCCAGCAGCCAAGCGAGAGACTCCTACGAGCAGTACTTC.

About this clone: Within the sample, other DNA sequences also encode this same CDR3. J is TRBJ1-2 and V is TRBV6-5; TRBD1 might be the D (5 bases). CDR1 MNHEY and CDR2 SVGAGI come from the germline V gene. The CDR3 covers 13 residues. The V gene lost 6 bases and the J gene lost 2 bases, with 10 bases spanning the gap. CDR3 in amino acids: CASSSRDNYGYTF. CDR3 coding DNA: TGTGCCAGCAGCTCCCGGGACAACTATGGCTACACCTTC.

Only one count was recorded for this clone. The chain joins TRBV2 to TRBJ2-1; 8 bases fit TRBD2. Germline loops: CDR1 SNHLY, CDR2 FYNNEI. Unmatched junction bases numbered 5, after V lost 7 bases and J lost 9 bases. The CDR3 length is 12 residues. The CDR3 reads CASNGRGGEQFF. CDR3 nucleotide sequence: TGTGCCAGCAACGGACGGGGGGGTGAGCAGTTCTTC.

This sequence joins TRBV5-1 and TRBJ2-7, with 9 bases aligning to TRBD2. The V segment lost 3 bases and the J segment 3 bases; nucleotides outside the gene matches: 10. The CDR3 covers 16 residues. Looked up from germline, CDR1 is SGHRS and CDR2 is YFSETQ. The CDR3 DNA is TGCGCCAGCAGCTCCGGGAGGGCTAGCGGGAACTACGAGCAGTACTTC. Encoded protein: CASSSGRASGNYEQYF.

The chain links TRBV16 to TRBJ2-3; D tentatively fits TRBD1 or TRBD2 (7 bases each). This CDR3 spans 20 amino acids. The V gene lost 1 base and the J gene lost 5 bases, with 28 bases spanning the gap. In germline, CDR1 is KGHSY, CDR2 FQNENV. The CDR3 here is CASSQCQGELKRDNLDTQYF. DNA of the CDR3: TGTGCCAGCAGCCAATGCCAGGGGGAACTAAAGCGGGATAACTTAGATACGCAGTATTTT.

V usage is TRBV18 and J usage is TRBJ1-2, with D hard to call. Trimming shortened V by 6 bases and J by 6 bases, and 17 bases separated the two germline ends. Germline-derived CDR1 and CDR2 are KGHSH and LQKENI. The length of the CDR3 is 14 residues. The CDR3 sequence is CASSSGRPQDGYTF. The CDR3 region has the DNA TGTGCCAGCTCCTCGGGAAGGCCCCAAGATGGCTACACCTTC. The variable domain in full, completed from reference TRBV18 and TRBJ1-2, reads NAGVMQNPRHLVRRRGQEARLRCSPMKGHSHVYWYRQLPEEGLKFMVYLQKENIIDESGMPKERFSAEFPKEGPSILRIQQVVRGDSAAYFCASSSGRPQDGYTFGSGTRLTVV.

The chain combines TRBV11-3 with TRBJ2-3; D is possibly TRBD2 (5 bases). CDR1 is SGHNT and CDR2 is YENEEA in the germline V gene. The CDR3 contains 15 residues. Between the trimmed V and J ends, which lost 0 bases and 6 bases, there was a span of 13 bases. The DNA for the CDR3 is TGTGCCAGCAGCTTAGATCGCGGTAGCGTGGATACGCAGTATTTT. Amino acids: CASSLDRGSVDTQYF.

The J gene is TRBJ2-7, the V gene TRBV5-4, with TRBD1 identical over 9 bases. The CDR3 totals 16 residues. Germline V lookup: CDR1 SGHNT, CDR2 YYREEE (reference sequence). Germline trimming cut 0 bases from V and 1 base from J; bases unmatched to any gene: 5. CDR3 in amino acids: CASSLETGGASYEQYF. DNA for the CDR3: TGTGCCAGCAGCTTGGAGACAGGGGGAGCGTCCTACGAGCAGTACTTC.

The genes are TRBV6-5 and TRBJ2-7; TRBD1 agrees at 8 bases. The CDR3 is 15 amino acids. Germline-derived CDR1 and CDR2 are MNHEY and SVGAGI. V lost 6 bases, J lost 0 bases, and 7 bases stayed unmatched. The DNA of the CDR3 is TGTGCCAGCAGAACCACAGGGGGTAGCTCCTACGAGCAGTACTTC. Translating it yields CASRTTGGSSYEQYF.

The rearrangement joins TRBV5-1 to TRBJ1-1, with D possibly matching TRBD1 (5 bases). The CDR3 runs 15 residues. Germline assignment: CDR1 SGHRS and CDR2 YFSETQ. Trimming removed 4 bases at V and 2 bases at J, with 15 bases between. Here the CDR3 reads CASSLRAGPNTEAFF. In DNA form, the CDR3 reads TGCGCCAGCAGCCTGCGGGCAGGGCCTAACACTGAAGCTTTCTTT.

The chain joins TRBV7-8 to TRBJ2-3; 7 bases fit TRBD1. With 4 bases clipped from V and 6 bases from J, the junction kept 10 bases outside the gene matches. CDR3 length: 15 amino acids. Germline CDR1 and CDR2: SGHVS and FQNEAQ. CDR3 amino acids: CASSSGQRSFDTQYF. DNA of the CDR3: TGTGCCAGCAGCTCGGGACAGCGGAGTTTTGATACGCAGTATTTT. Full variable domain (rest looked up from reference TRBV7-8 and TRBJ2-3): GAGVSQSPRYKVAKRGQDVALRCDPISGHVSLFWYQQALGQGPEFLTYFQNEAQLDKSGLPSDRFFAERPEGSVSTLKIQRTQQEDSAVYLCASSSGQRSFDTQYFGPGTRLTVL.

The rearrangement links TRBV10-2 to TRBJ1-5; no reliable D call. CDR1 and CDR2 from the germline V gene are WSHSY and SAAADI. V was cut by 0 bases and J by 0 bases, with 12 bases left in between. This CDR3 has 17 amino acids. CDR3 in amino acids: CASSESRVSYSNQPQHF. CDR3 DNA: TGCGCCAGCAGTGAGTCGAGGGTATCTTATAGCAATCAGCCCCAGCATTTT.

V gene TRBV6-6 combines with J gene TRBJ1-1, with TRBD1 matching 7 bases. CDR1 and CDR2 (germline): MNHNY, SVGAGI (reference sequence). The CDR3 consists of 15 residues. Trimming cost V 5 bases and J 5 bases; bases outside gene matches: 11. As DNA, the CDR3 is TGTGCCAGCAGTGACCTGACAGGGTTTGTGACTGAAGCTTTCTTT. Translated, it gives CASSDLTGFVTEAFF.

The chain carries TRBV5-8 and TRBJ2-7; TRBD2 matches at 9 bases. CDR3 length: 16 residues. Germline-derived CDR1 and CDR2 are SGHTS and YDEGEE. The junction had 5 bases not matched to a gene; V was cut back by 1 base and J by 0 bases. The CDR3 coding sequence is TGTGCCAGCAGCTTGCGAATTAGCGGGAGCTCCTACGAGCAGTACTTC. It yields the protein CASSLRISGSSYEQYF.

This chain links TRBV18 with TRBJ2-5, with 9 nucleotides matching TRBD2. The CDR3 consists of 15 residues. Germline CDR1 reads KGHSH; CDR2 reads LQKENI. The ends lost 3 bases at V and 3 bases at J; junction bases unmatched: 5. CDR3 DNA sequence: TGTGCCAGCTCACCCCGACTAGCGGATGAAGAGACCCAGTACTTC. Its translation is CASSPRLADEETQYF.

CDR3 loop: CASSSQGTGAYYEQYF. The DNA for the CDR3 is TGTGCCAGCAGTTCTCAGGGGACCGGGGCCTACTACGAGCAGTACTTC. The chain uses TRBV28 and TRBJ2-7, with a weak D call TRBD1 (6 bases). V gave up 4 bases and J gave up 3 bases, with 19 bases separating them. The CDR3 is 16 amino acids. Germline V lookup: CDR1 MDHEN, CDR2 SYDVKM.

This chain joins TRBV9 and TRBJ2-1, with 13 bases that match TRBD2. The CDR3 is 13 residues long. With V trimmed by 4 bases and J by 16 bases, 8 bases remained unmatched. Germline CDR1 is SGDLS and CDR2 is YYNGEE. The CDR3 DNA follows: TGTGCCAGCAGCACCGGGACTAGCGGGGTTGGTTTCTTC. The encoded protein is CASSTGTSGVGFF.

The chain employs TRBV10-3 and TRBJ2-7; 8 positions match TRBD1. The trim removed 3 bases at V and 1 base at J, leaving 5 bases unmatched. The CDR3 consists of 15 residues. Germline V gene sequence: CDR1 ENHRY, CDR2 SYGVKD. For the CDR3, the DNA is TGTGCCATCAGTGACCTTACAGGGGGTTCCTACGAGCAGTACTTC. Encoded protein: CAISDLTGGSYEQYF.

This sequence joins TRBV6-1 and TRBJ2-5; 14 bases align to TRBD2. The germline V gene encodes CDR1 MNHNS and CDR2 SASEGT. CDR3 length equals 18 residues. Germline trimming cut 2 bases from V and 5 bases from J; bases unmatched to any gene: 10. CDR3 sequence: CASSERGRLAGGIETQYF. Here the CDR3 DNA reads TGTGCCAGCAGTGAACGAGGCCGACTAGCGGGAGGGATCGAGACCCAGTACTTC.

The chain combines TRBV5-1 with TRBJ2-2, with D possibly TRBD2 on 5 matching bases. V was pared by 1 base and J by 4 bases, with 8 bases between. The CDR3 sequence is 14 residues long. Germline lookup yields CDR1 SGHRS and CDR2 YFSETQ. The CDR3 coding sequence is TGCGCCAGCAGCTTGTCCGGGATCACCGGGGAGCTGTTTTTT. As protein: CASSLSGITGELFF. Based on the CDR3 plus reference TRBV5-1 and TRBJ2-2, the full variable domain is KAGVTQTPRYLIKTRGQQVTLSCSPISGHRSVSWYQQTPGQGLQFLFEYFSETQRNKGNFPGRFSGRQFSNSRSEMNVSTLELGDSALYLCASSLSGITGELFFGEGSRLTVL.

The CDR3 reads CASSPSIQETQYF. The CDR3 bases are TGTGCCAGCAGCCCGAGCATTCAAGAGACCCAGTACTTC. J is TRBJ2-5 and V is TRBV5-6; D is unresolved. CDR1 SGHDT and CDR2 YYEEEE come from the germline V gene. This CDR3 spans 13 amino acids. V dropped 4 bases and J dropped 2 bases, with 9 bases sitting between them.

The count of this clone is one. The rearrangement joins TRBV15 to TRBJ2-7; tentative D call: TRBD2 (5 bases). Trimming took 1 base from V and 7 from J, leaving 8 bases between them. CDR1 and CDR2 (germline): LNHNV, YYDKDF (reference sequence). This CDR3 spans 12 amino acids. The CDR3 here is CATSRGRAEQYF. The CDR3 DNA sequence: TGTGCCACCAGCAGAGGGCGGGCAGAGCAGTACTTC.